This TCR beta chain was identified during a study of cytomegalovirus exposure and HLA in healthy donors. Study outcomes and limitations: There were some V segments, including TRBV6-2 and TRBV6-3, excluded as indistinguishable. Immune exposure was documented only through CMV serostatus.

Of note for this clone: As yet, its antigen is unknown.

Trimming shortened V by 0 bases and J by 4 bases, and 16 bases separated the two germline ends. The CDR3 is made up of 16 amino acids. Germline CDR1 is SGHRS and CDR2 is YFSETQ. The PCR ran on 60 Vbeta and 13 Jbeta primers. The data were produced by immunoSEQ multiplex PCR, yet TCRdb's version contains in-frame clones alone and is incomplete. The sample carries 120,000 to 150,000 clones, 73% recorded once. This clonotype was sampled from a human donor in good health. J is TRBJ2-5 and V is TRBV5-1, with a tentative D call TRBD1 (6 bases). Sequenced sample: PBMCs. In nucleotides, the CDR3 is TGCGCCAGCAGCTTGGGATCTACAGGGATGGGAGAGACCCAGTACTTC. Its translation: CASSLGSTGMGETQYF.